What follows is one T cell receptor (beta chain) and its context. It has no known antigen specificity. Qualities for individual bases were not recorded, and no much larger clone is one base off. Measured from the cysteine to the phenylalanine, the CDR3 is 14 residues long. Only the CDR3 part of the read is kept: 42 bases, read in frame from the first base. V lost 3 bases and J lost 8 bases; the stretch between them is 14 bases long. Looking up the germline V gene (reference sequence) yields CDR1 SGHAT and CDR2 FQDESV. This specimen comes from a study of CD8+CD57+ T cells in acquired aplastic anemia (dated by TCRdb to the late 2010s). For context, the study as a whole: On average, sorted CD4+ and CD8+ cells yielded around 3.4 ug of extracted DNA, with a range of about 0.19 to 30 ug. CD8+CD57+ expansion was defined as frequency above the mean frequency observed in healthy subjects.

Patients chosen for sequencing had shown expansion of CD8+CD57+ cells by flow cytometry. Every patient had severe acquired aplastic anemia, diagnosed using the International Study of Aplastic Anemia and Agranulocytosis and Camitta criteria. No therapy had been received by the patients at the time of blood sampling. The study deep-sequenced TCR repertoires of sorted CD4+ and CD8+ blood T cells from severe aplastic anemia patients and healthy subjects. Patients were enrolled under clinicaltrials.gov protocols 00001620, 01623167, 00001397, 00071045, 00081523 and 00961064 in the USA. Ficoll-Paque density gradient centrifugation was used to isolate peripheral blood mononuclear cells. Before DNA was extracted, CD4+ and CD8+ T cells were sorted using either FACS or magnetic beads. TCR beta VDJ combination and CDR3 sequence profiling used genomic DNA as the template. An Illumina HiSeq 2000 was used for TCR repertoire sequencing. Per the source publication's procedure: TRBV/TRBJ rearrangement plots, CDR3 size and DJ length profiles, and Simpson's diversity index were used to assess repertoires. Whichever DNA sequence was most abundant in the deep sequencing data was defined as the immunodominant clone. CDR3 amino acid sequences were screened for sharing across subjects and were compared with published repertoires and the VDJdb database. In-frame beta chains were kept once TCRdb had trimmed the public reads at Q25 with fastp and called clones with MiXCR. When rows share a CDR3 protein, they turn into one entry using the most common DNA and genes. What appears here as the V and J calls and clone size reflects TCRdb's work, not the paper's. The sample data list over 150,000 distinct CDR3 sequences, and 40% to 55% of these were observed just once. The ten largest clones take up around 3% of the sample.

Results and caveats for the whole study, not just this receptor: Patients and healthy controls showed no significant difference in CD8+ Simpson's diversity (P=0.060). Twenty-nine CD8+ CDR3 sequences were found in both patients and controls but appeared to be highly expressed in patients and within the immunodominant clones of the patients.

The sequence was obtained from a human donor with aplastic anemia. The chain employs TRBV11-1 and TRBJ2-1; no confident D gene assignment can be made. The specimen sequenced was sorted CD4+, CD8+, or CD8+CD57+ T cells (not recorded which) from PBMCs. Read as DNA, the sequence is TGTGCCAGCAGCTTTTTTTCAGGTCTTCATGAGCAGTTCTTC. Its protein is CASSFFSGLHEQFF.